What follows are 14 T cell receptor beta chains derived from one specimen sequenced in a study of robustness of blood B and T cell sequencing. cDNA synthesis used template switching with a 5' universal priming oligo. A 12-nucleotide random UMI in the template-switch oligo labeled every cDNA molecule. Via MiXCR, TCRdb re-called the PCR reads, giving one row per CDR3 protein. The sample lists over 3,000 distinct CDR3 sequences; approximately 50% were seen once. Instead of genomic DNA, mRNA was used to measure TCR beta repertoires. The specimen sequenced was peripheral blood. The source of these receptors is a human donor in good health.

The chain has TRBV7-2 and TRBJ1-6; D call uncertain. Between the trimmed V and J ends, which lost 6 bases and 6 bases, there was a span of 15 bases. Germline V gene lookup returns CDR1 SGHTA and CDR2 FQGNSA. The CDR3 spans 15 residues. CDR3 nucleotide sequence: TGTGCCAGCAGATTGGACCGGGCCAGTAATTCACCCCTCCACTTT. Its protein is CASRLDRASNSPLHF.

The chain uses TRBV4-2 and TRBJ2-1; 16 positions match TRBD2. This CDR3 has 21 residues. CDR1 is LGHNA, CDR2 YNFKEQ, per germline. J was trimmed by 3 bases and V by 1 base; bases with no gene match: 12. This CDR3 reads CASSQAPSGTSGGAFYNEQFF. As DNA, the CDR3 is TGTGCCAGCAGCCAAGCTCCTTCCGGGACTAGCGGGGGGGCCTTCTACAATGAGCAGTTCTTC.

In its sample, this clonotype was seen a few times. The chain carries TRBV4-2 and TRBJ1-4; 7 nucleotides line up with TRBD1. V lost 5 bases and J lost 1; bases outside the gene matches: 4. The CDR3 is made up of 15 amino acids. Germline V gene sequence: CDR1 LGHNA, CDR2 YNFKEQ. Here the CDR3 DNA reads TGTGCCAGCAGCACCTACAGGGGAACTAATGAAAAACTGTTTTTT. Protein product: CASSTYRGTNEKLFF.

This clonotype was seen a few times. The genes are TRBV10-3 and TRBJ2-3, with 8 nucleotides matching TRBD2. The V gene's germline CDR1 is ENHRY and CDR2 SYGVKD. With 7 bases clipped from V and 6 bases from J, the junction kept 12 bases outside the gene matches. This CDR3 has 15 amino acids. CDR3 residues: CAIKRGPSQGDTQYF. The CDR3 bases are TGTGCCATCAAGCGGGGGCCTTCTCAGGGGGATACGCAGTATTTT.

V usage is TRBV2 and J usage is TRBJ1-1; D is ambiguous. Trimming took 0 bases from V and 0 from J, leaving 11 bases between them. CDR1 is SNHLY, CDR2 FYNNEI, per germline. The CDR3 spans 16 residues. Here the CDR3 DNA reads TGTGCCAGCAGTGAAGCGCTTGGAGGTCTGAACACTGAAGCTTTCTTT. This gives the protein CASSEALGGLNTEAFF.

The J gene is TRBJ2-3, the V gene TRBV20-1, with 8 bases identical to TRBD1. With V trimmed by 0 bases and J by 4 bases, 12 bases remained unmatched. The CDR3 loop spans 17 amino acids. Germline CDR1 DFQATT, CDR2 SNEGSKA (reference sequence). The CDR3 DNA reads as TGCAGTGCTAGAGATCGCGGCAGGGGGCGAATCTCAGATACGCAGTATTTT. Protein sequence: CSARDRGRGRISDTQYF.

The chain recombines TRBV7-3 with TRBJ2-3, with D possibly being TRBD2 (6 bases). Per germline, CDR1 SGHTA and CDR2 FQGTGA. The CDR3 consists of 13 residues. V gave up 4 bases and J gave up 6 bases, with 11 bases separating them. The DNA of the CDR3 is TGTGCCAGCAGCTCGCGGGGCGGGGATACGCAGTATTTT. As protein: CASSSRGGDTQYF.

The CDR3 sequence is CASSQEGAGALRGTGELFF. The CDR3, as DNA: TGCGCCAGCAGCCAGGAGGGGGCGGGGGCCCTTAGAGGCACCGGGGAGCTGTTTTTT. The chain links TRBV4-1 to TRBJ2-2, with D perhaps matching TRBD1 or TRBD2 (7 bases each). V dropped 3 bases and J dropped 4 bases, with 24 bases sitting between them. The CDR3 length is 19 residues. Germline V lookup: CDR1 MGHRA, CDR2 YSYEKL.

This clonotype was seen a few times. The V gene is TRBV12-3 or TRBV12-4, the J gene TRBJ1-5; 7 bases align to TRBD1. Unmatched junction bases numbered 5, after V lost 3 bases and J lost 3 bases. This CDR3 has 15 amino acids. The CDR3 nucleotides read TGTGCCAGCAGTTTGGGACAGTCCCCCAATCAGCCCCAGCATTTT. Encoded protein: CASSLGQSPNQPQHF.

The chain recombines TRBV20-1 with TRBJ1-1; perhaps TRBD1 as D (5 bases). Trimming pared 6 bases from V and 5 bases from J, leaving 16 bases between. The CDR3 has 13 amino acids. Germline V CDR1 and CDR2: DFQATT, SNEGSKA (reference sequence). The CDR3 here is CSASGGGWTEAFF. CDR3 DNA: TGCAGTGCCTCGGGGGGGGGATGGACTGAAGCTTTCTTT.

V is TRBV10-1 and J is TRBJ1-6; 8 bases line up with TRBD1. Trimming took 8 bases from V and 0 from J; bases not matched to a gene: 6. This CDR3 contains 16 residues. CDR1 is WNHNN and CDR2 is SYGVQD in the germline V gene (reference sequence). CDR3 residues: CASGRQGSSYNSPLHF. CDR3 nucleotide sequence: TGCGCCAGCGGTAGACAGGGGAGCTCCTATAATTCACCCCTCCACTTT.

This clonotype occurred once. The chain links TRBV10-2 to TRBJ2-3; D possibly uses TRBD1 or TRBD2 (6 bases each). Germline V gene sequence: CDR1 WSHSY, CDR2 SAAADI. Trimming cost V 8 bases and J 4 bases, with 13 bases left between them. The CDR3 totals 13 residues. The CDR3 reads CASGWGAADTQYF. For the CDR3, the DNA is TGCGCCAGCGGATGGGGGGCCGCAGATACGCAGTATTTT.

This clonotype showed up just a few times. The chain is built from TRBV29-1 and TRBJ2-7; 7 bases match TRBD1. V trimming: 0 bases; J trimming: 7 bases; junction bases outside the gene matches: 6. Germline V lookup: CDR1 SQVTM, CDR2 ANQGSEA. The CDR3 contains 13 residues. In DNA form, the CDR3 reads TGCAGCGTTGAAGACAAGGGGGCAGGGGAGCAGTACTTC. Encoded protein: CSVEDKGAGEQYF.

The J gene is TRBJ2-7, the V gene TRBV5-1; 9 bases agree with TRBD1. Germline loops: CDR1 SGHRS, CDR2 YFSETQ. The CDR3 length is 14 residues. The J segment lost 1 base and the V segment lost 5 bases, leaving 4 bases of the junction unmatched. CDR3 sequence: CASRQGTGSYEQYF. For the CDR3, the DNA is TGCGCCAGCAGACAGGGGACAGGGTCCTACGAGCAGTACTTC.